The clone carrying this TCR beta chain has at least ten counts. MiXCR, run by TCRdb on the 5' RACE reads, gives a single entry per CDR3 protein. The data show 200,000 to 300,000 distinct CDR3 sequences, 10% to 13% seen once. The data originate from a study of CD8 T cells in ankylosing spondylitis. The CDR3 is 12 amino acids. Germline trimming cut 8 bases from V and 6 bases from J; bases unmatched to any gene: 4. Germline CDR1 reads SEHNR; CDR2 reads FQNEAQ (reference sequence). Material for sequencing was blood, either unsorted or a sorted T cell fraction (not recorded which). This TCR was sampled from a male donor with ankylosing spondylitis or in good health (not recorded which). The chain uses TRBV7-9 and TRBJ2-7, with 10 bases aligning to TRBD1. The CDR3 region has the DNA TGTGCCAGCGGGGACAGGGGTCCCGAGCAGTACTTC. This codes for CASGDRGPEQYF.